These 2 T cell receptor beta chains were all obtained from the same sample, sequenced in a study of CD8 T cells in ankylosing spondylitis. TCRdb re-derived calls from the 5' RACE reads in MiXCR, one entry per CDR3 protein. The sample includes about 400,000 distinct CDR3 sequences, roughly 20% of them seen just once. Sample: blood, either unsorted or a sorted T cell fraction (not recorded which). The receptors here all came from a male donor with ankylosing spondylitis or in good health (not recorded which).

The V and J genes are TRBV7-8 and TRBJ2-7; D perhaps matches TRBD2 (7 bases). This CDR3 has 14 residues. The V gene's germline CDR1 is SGHVS and CDR2 FQNEAQ. V was clipped by 6 bases and J by 4 bases, with 16 bases between them. The chain's CDR3 is CASRLGGAQYEQYF. The CDR3 region has the DNA TGTGCCAGCAGGCTTGGGGGGGCGCAGTACGAGCAGTACTTC.

The chain is built from TRBV7-6 and TRBJ2-3; D is perhaps TRBD1 (5 bases). The V end was cut by 5 bases, the J end by 2 bases, with 11 bases between. The CDR3 is 14 residues long. Germline CDR1 and CDR2: SGHVS and FNYEAQ. The CDR3 DNA reads as TGTGCCAGCAGCAAAGGGGCCTTCACAGATACGCAGTATTTT. Encoded protein: CASSKGAFTDTQYF.